Described below is a single TCR beta chain sequence and its context. This receptor's antigen is unknown. There are no base qualities to consult, and no much larger clone falls within one base. This specimen belongs to a study of blood T cell repertoires in COVID-19 (dated by TCRdb to 2018 to 2021). About the investigation overall: Collaborator samples came from the United States, Italy and Spain and covered acute and convalescent phases of COVID-19. The material from the prospective study consisted of cDNA or gDNA derived from T cells, B-cell-depleted T cells, or PBMCs. Subjects who had been exposed to COVID-19, were actively infected with it, or had recovered from it provided the deeply sampled blood TCRbeta repertoires that made up the dataset. The repertoires were released in a freely available public database meant as a resource for research on the immune response to SARS-CoV-2. The samples were drawn from two sources: the first 160 participants of the ongoing ImmuneRACE study, and some 1,300 subjects contributed by 6 global collaborators. Sample metadata almost always included a de-identified subject ID, COVID-19 status, age in years and sex. Where available, HLA class I and class II types were taken from metadata supplied by the sample provider and were not determined by assay-based typing. Study-wide conclusions, independent of this receptor: Clinical and demographic metadata were provided uncurated, with the amount varying by source and participant.

The immunoSEQ Assay, a bias-controlled multiplex PCR, was used to amplify TCRbeta CDR3 regions from genomic DNA. In the original analysis: Within the assay, amplification of reference gene primers was used to estimate how many nucleated cells each sample contained. To quantify the absolute abundance of each unique TCRbeta CDR3 rearrangement, sequence reads were collapsed and filtered. For each sample, productive Simpson clonality was calculated by taking the square root of Simpson's diversity index across productive rearrangements. As stored in TCRdb, this immuneACCESS dataset retains in-frame rearrangements with V and J assigned. A fraction of the clones does not appear; measured against another copy, unresolved V genes explain less than half of the discrepancy, and the remainder lacks a known reason. The V and J calls and clone size come from that table; D and trimming were worked out from the DNA. The sample profile shows about 68,000 clones; nearly 80% of them were found once. 5.5% to 7% of the sample comes from the top ten.

The collaborating institutions used their own protocols to collect whole blood in K2EDTA tubes. For TCRbeta analysis, collaborators shipped samples as frozen whole blood, isolated PBMCs, or DNA extracted from either of those sample types. The junction carries 13 bases between V and J, which are trimmed by 1 base and 7 bases respectively. According to the germline V gene, CDR1 reads SNHLY and CDR2 reads FYNNEI. There are 14 amino acids in the CDR3, from cysteine to phenylalanine inclusive. Of all the DNA, just the CDR3 is kept, 42 bases in frame from base 1. The rearrangement joined TRBV2 to TRBJ1-2, with the D segment identity uncertain. The sequenced sample consisted of peripheral blood. The receptor's source is a woman aged 60-75 years with acute or convalescent COVID-19. The sequenced DNA is TGTGCCAGCAGTGAAGGGGCAGTTCTTCCTGGCTACACCTTC. This translates into CASSEGAVLPGYTF.